This T cell receptor (beta chain) was captured in a study of cytomegalovirus exposure and HLA in healthy donors. The PCR was carried out with 60 Vbeta primers and 13 Jbeta primers. Repertoires were generated with immunoSEQ multiplex PCR, while TCRdb's copy carries only in-frame clones and drops some. This repertoire includes approximately 47,000 clones. The TCR comes from a male donor in good health and CMV-seronegative. Specimen: PBMCs.

The CDR3 loop is CASSQDLAGGAGTEAFF. In nucleotides, the CDR3 is TGCGCCAGCAGCCAAGATCTGGCAGGGGGCGCAGGGACTGAAGCTTTCTTT. The chain combines TRBV4-3 with TRBJ1-1; 8 bases are a match to TRBD1. The CDR3 length is 17 residues. After removal of 0 bases from V and 5 bases from J, the junction contained 11 bases not matched to a gene. Germline CDR1 is LGHNA and CDR2 is YSLEER.